Each of the 30 T cell receptor beta chains below was sequenced from the same sample in a study of cytomegalovirus exposure and HLA in healthy donors. The PCR was carried out with 60 Vbeta primers and 13 Jbeta primers. Data came from immunoSEQ multiplex PCR; TCRdb stores just in-frame clones and leaves some out. The sample has approximately 110,000 clones, about 78% seen once; the top ten hold approximately 8.2%. Sequencing used PBMCs. The receptors shown here come from a woman in her 40s in good health and CMV-seropositive.

V usage is TRBV11-1 and J usage is TRBJ1-2; no definite D call. The CDR3 totals 13 residues. CDR1 and CDR2 from the germline V gene are SGHAT and FQDESV (reference sequence). The germline V and J ends were trimmed by 1 base and 4 bases, with 7 bases remaining between them. DNA for the CDR3: TGTGCCAGCAGCTTAGGGCGGGCCTATGGCTACACCTTC. Amino acid sequence: CASSLGRAYGYTF.

There are a few counts of this clone. This sequence joins TRBV2 and TRBJ2-3; 10 positions match TRBD2. CDR3 length: 15 residues. The V gene's germline CDR1 is SNHLY and CDR2 FYNNEI. After removal of 6 bases from V and 5 bases from J, the junction contained 8 bases not matched to a gene. CDR3 sequence (DNA): TGTGCCAGCAGCGCGAGCGGGGGGGCAGTAGATACGCAGTATTTT. It encodes CASSASGGAVDTQYF.

This clone has a handful of counts. The chain recombines TRBV9 with TRBJ1-2, with TRBD1 identical over 7 bases. CDR3 length: 14 residues. Losses at the gene ends were 4 bases for V and 2 bases for J; bases not matched to a gene: 5. Germline V lookup: CDR1 SGDLS, CDR2 YYNGEE. The chain's CDR3 is CASSPTGANYGYTF. CDR3 nucleotides: TGTGCCAGCAGCCCTACAGGGGCGAACTATGGCTACACCTTC.

This clone came up a few times. The chain links TRBV11-3 to TRBJ1-1; D ambiguous. V lost 1 base and J 4 bases, leaving 7 bases between the germline ends. Germline CDR1 and CDR2: SGHNT and YENEEA. The CDR3 totals 13 residues. CDR3 protein: CASSLVSGTEAFF. In nucleotides, the CDR3 is TGTGCCAGCAGCTTAGTCTCGGGCACTGAAGCTTTCTTT. The full variable domain, its missing parts supplied by reference TRBV11-3 and TRBJ1-1, is EAGVVQSPRYKIIEKKQPVAFWCNPISGHNTLYWYLQNLGQGPELLIRYENEEAVDDSQLPKDRFSAERLKGVDSTLKIQPAELGDSAVYLCASSLVSGTEAFFGQGTRLTVV.

This clone was observed a few times. The V call is TRBV4-2, the J call TRBJ1-4, with 7 bases aligning to TRBD1. The CDR3 is made up of 16 amino acids. Germline CDR1 LGHNA, CDR2 YNFKEQ. With 5 bases clipped from V and 7 bases from J, the junction kept 13 bases outside the gene matches. CDR3 DNA sequence: TGTGCCAGCAGCGAAGGGGTCAGGGGGAAGAGTGAAAAACTGTTTTTT. Its protein product is CASSEGVRGKSEKLFF.

The chain combines TRBV9 with TRBJ2-3; a weak D match, TRBD1 (5 bases). CDR1 is SGDLS and CDR2 is YYNGEE in the germline V gene. Trimming removed 3 bases from V and 9 bases from J, with 17 bases in between. The CDR3 totals 14 residues. The CDR3 region is CASSELSREGTQYF. The CDR3 DNA reads as TGTGCCAGCAGCGAATTGTCCAGGGAAGGGACGCAGTATTTT.

The chain carries TRBV7-2 and TRBJ2-7; possibly TRBD1 for D (6 bases). Looked up from germline, CDR1 is SGHTA and CDR2 is FQGNSA. The CDR3 has 15 amino acids. V was clipped by 5 bases and J by 2 bases, with 16 bases between them. Written as DNA, the CDR3 is TGTGCCAGCAGCCGACGACAGACAGGAGCCTACGAGCAGTACTTC. Protein: CASSRRQTGAYEQYF.

The chain is built from TRBV4-3 and TRBJ1-5, with D tentatively TRBD1 (6 bases). V was cut by 0 bases and J by 6 bases, with 15 bases left in between. Germline assignment: CDR1 LGHNA and CDR2 YSLEER. The CDR3 is made up of 16 amino acids. In DNA form, the CDR3 reads TGCGCCAGCAGCCAAGATTCGGCAGGGGAGAGTCAGCCCCAGCATTTT. As protein: CASSQDSAGESQPQHF.

The V and J genes are TRBV6-5 and TRBJ1-1; possibly TRBD1 for D (5 bases). CDR1 and CDR2 (germline): MNHEY, SVGAGI. This CDR3 is 14 amino acids long. The V end was cut by 7 bases, the J end by 3 bases, with 15 bases between. CDR3 sequence (DNA): TGTGCCAGCACCCCCGGGGGGGAATACACTGAAGCTTTCTTT. This sequence encodes CASTPGGEYTEAFF.

V gene TRBV2 combines with J gene TRBJ2-3; 8 positions match TRBD1. The CDR3 runs 16 residues. V lost 6 bases to trimming and J lost 1 base; unmatched junction nucleotides: 9. Per germline, CDR1 SNHLY and CDR2 FYNNEI. The CDR3 spells CASRPRAGGRTDTQYF. CDR3 bases: TGTGCCAGCAGACCCAGGGCAGGGGGCCGCACAGATACGCAGTATTTT.

This chain joins TRBV19 and TRBJ2-5; TRBD1 matches 9 bases. The germline V gene has CDR1 LNHDA and CDR2 SQIVND (reference sequence). V lost 6 bases, J lost 5 bases, and 7 bases stayed unmatched. CDR3 length equals 14 residues. The chain's CDR3 is CASRATGGRETQYF. In DNA, the CDR3 is TGTGCCAGTAGGGCAACAGGGGGCCGGGAGACCCAGTACTTC.

The genes are TRBV7-3 and TRBJ2-2; D is uncertain. There are 13 residues in the CDR3. The ends were cut back, 1 base at V and 5 bases at J, with 5 bases in the middle. Per germline, CDR1 SGHTA and CDR2 FQGTGA. CDR3 sequence (DNA): TGTGCCAGCAGCTTAAGTACAACCGGGGAGCTGTTTTTT. It specifies CASSLSTTGELFF.

CDR3 coding DNA: TGCGCCAGCAGCTTGGTGCCCGGCGGACAGGGCGACATTCAGTACTTC. Translated, it gives CASSLVPGGQGDIQYF. V and J are TRBV5-1 and TRBJ2-4; the match to TRBD1 covers 8 bases. After removal of 0 bases from V and 8 bases from J, the junction contained 10 bases not matched to a gene. The CDR3 runs to 16 residues. Germline lookup yields CDR1 SGHRS and CDR2 YFSETQ.

The V call is TRBV2, the J call TRBJ1-1; weak D call: TRBD1 (6 bases). The germline V gene has CDR1 SNHLY and CDR2 FYNNEI. The CDR3 loop spans 13 amino acids. V lost 3 bases and J lost 11, with 16 bases in between. DNA for the CDR3: TGTGCCAGCAGTGATTACAGGCAGGGGTTGGCTTTCTTT. This codes for CASSDYRQGLAFF.

The chain joins TRBV6-1 to TRBJ1-2; no reliable D call. The CDR3 has 14 residues. CDR1 MNHNS and CDR2 SASEGT come from the germline V gene. The V end was cut by 5 bases, the J end by 3 bases, with 13 bases between. CDR3 residues: CASSPNAGYYGYTF. CDR3 sequence (DNA): TGTGCCAGCAGTCCTAATGCGGGATACTATGGCTACACCTTC.

This rearrangement joins TRBV7-9 to TRBJ1-2, with D unclear. The CDR3 is 13 amino acids. The germline gives CDR1 SEHNR, CDR2 FQNEAQ (reference sequence). Trimming left V 2 bases short and J 1 base short, with 5 bases between. The CDR3 sequence: CASSLSFNYGYTF. The CDR3 DNA is TGTGCCAGCAGCTTAAGCTTTAACTATGGCTACACCTTC.

The chain uses TRBV5-1 and TRBJ2-3; 7 nucleotides line up with TRBD2. CDR1 is SGHRS, CDR2 YFSETQ, per germline. The junction had 4 bases not matched to a gene; V was cut back by 0 bases and J by 0 bases. The CDR3 length is 16 residues. Here the CDR3 DNA reads TGCGCCAGCAGCTTGGTTGGCGGGGGAAGCACAGATACGCAGTATTTT. This sequence encodes CASSLVGGGSTDTQYF.

V gene TRBV9 combines with J gene TRBJ2-5, with TRBD2 matching 10 bases. CDR1 and CDR2 from the germline V gene are SGDLS and YYNGEE. The V and J ends lost 4 bases and 4 bases, in that order; junction bases with no gene match: 7. There are 15 residues in the CDR3. For the CDR3, the DNA is TGTGCCAGCAGCTCGACTAGCGGGTTGGTAGAGACCCAGTACTTC. Translating it yields CASSSTSGLVETQYF.

The V call is TRBV4-2, the J call TRBJ1-1, with D tentatively TRBD1 (5 bases). CDR3 size: 16 residues. With 4 bases removed from V and 2 bases from J, the gap between germline ends came to 17 bases. Germline CDR1 reads LGHNA; CDR2 reads YNFKEQ. The CDR3 sequence: CASSPLLGEGNTEAFF. DNA for the CDR3: TGTGCCAGCAGCCCCTTGTTAGGGGAGGGAAACACTGAAGCTTTCTTT.

A single count supports this clone. The rearrangement uses TRBV5-1 and TRBJ2-2; 7 bases agree with TRBD1. Germline loops: CDR1 SGHRS, CDR2 YFSETQ. This CDR3 spans 15 amino acids. V gave up 4 bases and J gave up 0 bases; unmatched junction bases: 3. The CDR3, as DNA: TGCGCCAGCAGCCGGGACAGATCGAACACCGGGGAGCTGTTTTTT. It is translated as CASSRDRSNTGELFF. The variable domain in full, with the rest retrieved from reference TRBV5-1 and TRBJ2-2, is KAGVTQTPRYLIKTRGQQVTLSCSPISGHRSVSWYQQTPGQGLQFLFEYFSETQRNKGNFPGRFSGRQFSNSRSEMNVSTLELGDSALYLCASSRDRSNTGELFFGEGSRLTVL.

Only a few counts were recorded for this clone. The chain employs TRBV7-9 and TRBJ1-1; D possibly corresponds to TRBD1 (6 bases). The CDR3 has 12 amino acids. Trimming removed 5 bases at V and 8 bases at J, with 12 bases between. The germline V gene encodes CDR1 SEHNR and CDR2 FQNEAQ (reference sequence). CDR3 sequence reads: CASSMSGTEAFF. As DNA, the CDR3 is TGTGCCAGCAGCATGAGCGGGACAGAAGCTTTCTTT. Together with reference TRBV7-9 and TRBJ1-1, the CDR3 gives the full variable domain: DTGVSQNPRHKITKRGQNVTFRCDPISEHNRLYWYRQTLGQGPEFLTYFQNEAQLEKSRLLSDRFSAERPKGSFSTLEIQRTEQGDSAMYLCASSMSGTEAFFGQGTRLTVV.

CDR3 DNA: TGTGCCAGCAGCTCCGGAGTAACGGGGGGGTGGCAAGAGACCCAGTACTTC. It yields the protein CASSSGVTGGWQETQYF. The chain carries TRBV7-2 and TRBJ2-5; 8 bases line up with TRBD2. Germline V gene sequence: CDR1 SGHTA, CDR2 FQGNSA. The V gene end was trimmed by 4 bases and the J gene end by 2 bases; junction bases not matched to a gene: 12. The CDR3 loop spans 17 amino acids.

This chain links TRBV29-1 with TRBJ1-1; 7 bases match TRBD1. CDR1 is SQVTM, CDR2 ANQGSEA, per germline. The CDR3 is 15 residues long. J lost 3 bases, V lost 2 bases, and 9 bases had no gene match. This CDR3 reads CSVEQGGRLDTEAFF. The CDR3 DNA is TGCAGCGTTGAACAGGGGGGTCGGCTTGACACTGAAGCTTTCTTT.

The V call is TRBV9, the J call TRBJ1-1; D is unclear. Germline assignment: CDR1 SGDLS and CDR2 YYNGEE. CDR3 length: 15 amino acids. V lost 0 bases and J lost 4, with 13 bases in between. The DNA of the CDR3 is TGTGCCAGCAGCGTAGCTGCCGGGGTGGTCACTGAAGCTTTCTTT. This translates into CASSVAAGVVTEAFF.

CDR3 in amino acids: CASRKGYNEQFF. The CDR3 DNA follows: TGTGCCAGCAGAAAGGGGTACAATGAGCAGTTCTTC. The chain employs TRBV11-2 and TRBJ2-1; D may be TRBD1 (5 bases). V lost 6 bases and J 4 bases, leaving 7 bases between the germline ends. Germline V gene lookup returns CDR1 SGHAT and CDR2 FQNNGV. This CDR3 spans 12 amino acids.

V usage is TRBV5-1 and J usage is TRBJ1-1; 7 bases align to TRBD1. The length of the CDR3 is 16 residues. The trim removed 4 bases at V and 4 bases at J, leaving 13 bases unmatched. CDR1 is SGHRS, CDR2 YFSETQ, per germline. Here the CDR3 reads CASSKVTGATSTEAFF. For the CDR3, the DNA is TGCGCCAGCAGCAAGGTTACAGGGGCGACGAGCACTGAAGCTTTCTTT.

V gene TRBV7-6 combines with J gene TRBJ2-7; D might be TRBD1 (5 bases). The germline V gene has CDR1 SGHVS and CDR2 FNYEAQ. V shed 2 bases and J shed 6 bases, with 8 bases lying between them. The CDR3 has 12 amino acids. The CDR3 reads CASSLPRGEQYF. The DNA of the CDR3 is TGTGCCAGCAGCTTACCTAGGGGCGAGCAGTACTTC.

This chain uses TRBV4-1 with TRBJ2-6; a weak D match, TRBD2 (7 bases). Germline lookup yields CDR1 MGHRA and CDR2 YSYEKL. The CDR3 consists of 18 residues. The V and J ends lost 5 bases and 2 bases respectively, with 19 bases between them. The CDR3 protein is CASSGRGHSRTGANVLTF. The DNA for the CDR3 is TGCGCCAGCAGCGGGCGGGGGCATTCGAGGACTGGGGCCAACGTCCTGACTTTC.

The genes are TRBV10-2 and TRBJ2-3; unclear D gene. The CDR3 is made up of 13 amino acids. Germline V gene lookup returns CDR1 WSHSY and CDR2 SAAADI. With 7 bases removed from V and 4 bases from J, the gap between germline ends came to 12 bases. This CDR3 reads CASIGRIADTQYF. The CDR3 DNA reads as TGCGCCAGCATAGGCAGGATCGCAGATACGCAGTATTTT.

The chain combines TRBV10-3 with TRBJ1-2; weak D call: TRBD1 (5 bases). From germline, CDR1 is ENHRY and CDR2 SYGVKD. The CDR3 is 14 amino acids. V was trimmed by 2 bases and J by 3 bases, leaving 10 bases between them. CDR3 in DNA: TGTGCCATCAGTGAGACGCAGGGTCACTATGGCTACACCTTC. It is translated as CAISETQGHYGYTF.